These 13 T cell receptor beta chains came from one sample sequenced in a study of blood T cell repertoires in COVID-19. Assay used: immunoSEQ multiplex PCR; TCRdb lists only in-frame clones, some missing. The table shows 65,000 to 90,000 clones, with about 87% occurring only once. What was sequenced was peripheral blood. The origin of the receptors is a woman aged 80 or over with acute or convalescent COVID-19.

The rearrangement links TRBV5-4 to TRBJ1-1, with a weak D call TRBD1 (6 bases). The ends were cut back, 3 bases at V and 4 bases at J, with 22 bases in the middle. Germline V gene lookup returns CDR1 SGHNT and CDR2 YYREEE (reference sequence). This CDR3 is built from 17 residues. The CDR3 here is CASSSGGGRLGGTEAFF. CDR3 coding DNA: TGTGCCAGCAGCTCGGGGGGCGGTCGCCTAGGTGGCACTGAAGCTTTCTTT.

In nucleotides, the CDR3 is TGTGCCAGCAGCATGGGGACAGCCAATTCACCCCTCCACTTT. Amino acids: CASSMGTANSPLHF. The rearrangement uses TRBV7-3 and TRBJ1-6; 7 bases match TRBD1. V shed 5 bases, J shed 7 bases, and the junction held 5 bases outside the gene matches. The CDR3 length is 14 residues. Germline V gene lookup returns CDR1 SGHTA and CDR2 FQGTGA.

The genes are TRBV30 and TRBJ1-2, with TRBD1 matching 8 bases. From germline, CDR1 is GTSNPN and CDR2 SVGIG (reference sequence). This CDR3 region has 15 residues. Unmatched junction bases numbered 13, after V lost 5 bases and J lost 5 bases. The CDR3 here is CAWAPDRGATYGYTF. Written as DNA, the CDR3 is TGTGCCTGGGCACCTGACAGGGGCGCGACGTATGGCTACACCTTC.

The V gene is TRBV6-1, the J gene TRBJ2-7; unclear D gene. The V gene's germline CDR1 is MNHNS and CDR2 SASEGT. This CDR3 is built from 13 residues. Trimming took 2 bases from V and 0 from J, leaving 5 bases between them. The CDR3 reads CASSEPGSYEQYF. The CDR3 region has the DNA TGTGCCAGCAGTGAACCCGGCTCCTACGAGCAGTACTTC.

The genes are TRBV5-1 and TRBJ1-5; the D is unclear. This CDR3 comprises 15 residues. Trimming pared 0 bases from V and 1 base from J, leaving 8 bases between. Germline CDR1 reads SGHRS; CDR2 reads YFSETQ. Here the CDR3 reads CASSLAPGSNQPQHF. The CDR3, as DNA: TGCGCCAGCAGCTTGGCGCCGGGAAGCAATCAGCCCCAGCATTTT.

The chain is built from TRBV3-1 (or the pseudogene TRBV3-2) and TRBJ1-1, with D possibly matching TRBD1 (5 bases). This CDR3 spans 14 amino acids. V gave up 7 bases and J gave up 3 bases, with 15 bases separating them. Germline-derived CDR1 and CDR2 are LGHDT and YNNKEL (reference sequence). This CDR3 reads CASTLTGVHTEAFF. The CDR3 coding sequence is TGTGCCAGCACCCTGACGGGGGTACACACTGAAGCTTTCTTT.

The chain has TRBV5-8 and TRBJ1-1, with 8 bases fitting TRBD1. Per germline, CDR1 SGHTS and CDR2 YDEGEE. The CDR3 runs 14 residues. J lost 2 bases, V lost 6 bases, and 6 bases had no gene match. The CDR3: CASTMGQVNTEAFF. CDR3 nucleotides: TGTGCCAGCACCATGGGACAGGTTAACACTGAAGCTTTCTTT.

The V and J genes are TRBV30 and TRBJ2-7; possibly TRBD2 for D (5 bases). V was cut by 1 base and J by 7 bases, with 8 bases left in between. This CDR3 has 11 amino acids. Per germline, CDR1 GTSNPN and CDR2 SVGIG (reference sequence). This chain's CDR3 is CAWSAPGEQYF. In DNA, the CDR3 is TGTGCCTGGAGTGCCCCGGGGGAGCAGTACTTC.

The chain recombines TRBV11-1 with TRBJ1-1; D possibly corresponds to TRBD1 (5 bases). Trimming left V 3 bases short and J 1 base short, with 9 bases between. Per the germline V gene, CDR1 is SGHAT and CDR2 is FQDESV (reference sequence). This CDR3 is 14 amino acids long. For the CDR3, the DNA is TGTGCCAGCAGCTTCGACAGATCGAACACTGAAGCTTTCTTT. This sequence encodes CASSFDRSNTEAFF.

The chain is built from TRBV21-1 and TRBJ2-5; the table assigns TRBD2, which was not confirmed against the DNA. TRBV21-1 is assigned pseudogene status. The CDR3 covers 16 residues. DNA of the CDR3: TGTGCCAGCAGCAAGGGAGCGAGGGAGGTCCAAGAGACCCAGTACTTC. Its translation is CASSKGAREVQETQYF.

The chain recombines TRBV29-1 with TRBJ2-7, with 8 bases matching TRBD2. CDR3 length: 12 residues. Germline V CDR1 and CDR2: SQVTM, ANQGSEA. V shed 6 bases, J shed 5 bases, and the junction held 6 bases outside the gene matches. The CDR3 protein is CSVGRASDEQYF. In nucleotides, the CDR3 is TGCAGCGTCGGGAGGGCCAGCGACGAGCAGTACTTC.

The rearrangement uses TRBV2 and TRBJ1-1, with TRBD1 as a possible D gene (6 bases). The germline CDR1 and CDR2 sequences are SNHLY and FYNNEI. The length of the CDR3 is 15 residues. The germline V and J ends were trimmed by 4 bases and 1 base, with 13 bases remaining between them. CDR3 amino acids: CASSGGGRPNTEAFF. CDR3 in DNA: TGTGCCAGCAGTGGCGGGGGCAGGCCGAACACTGAAGCTTTCTTT.

V and J are TRBV6-2 or TRBV6-3 and TRBJ1-2, with 7 nucleotides matching TRBD1. Germline-derived CDR1 and CDR2 are MNHEY and SVGEGT. The CDR3 runs to 18 residues. V trimming: 0 bases; J trimming: 4 bases; junction bases outside the gene matches: 14. DNA of the CDR3: TGTGCCAGCAGTTACTCATCCGGGAGCAAGGGGGCCTCCTATGGCTACACCTTC. It is translated as CASSYSSGSKGASYGYTF.